These 25 T cell receptor beta chains originate from one sample sequenced in a study of blood T cells in healthy people across ages. A J-beta primer mix and a sample-barcoded 5' primer were used in a second PCR of roughly 6 to 12 cycles. TCRdb analysed the 5' RACE reads with MiXCR anew, one entry per CDR3 protein. The table shows 550,000 to 750,000 distinct CDR3 sequences, with around 21% occurring only once. What was sequenced was blood. Source of these receptors: a man aged 70 or older in good health.

CDR3 in amino acids: CASSLVGQVGEAFF. The DNA for the CDR3 is TGTGCCAGCAGCCTAGTGGGTCAGGTCGGTGAAGCTTTCTTT. V usage is TRBV7-9 and J usage is TRBJ1-1; D gene ambiguous. V was cut by 5 bases and J by 7 bases, with 17 bases left in between. Germline V lookup: CDR1 SEHNR, CDR2 FQNEAQ (reference sequence). This CDR3 comprises 14 residues.

The chain employs TRBV6-1 and TRBJ2-5; D is perhaps TRBD1 (5 bases). This CDR3 is built from 15 residues. V was clipped by 3 bases and J by 4 bases, with 15 bases between them. The germline V gene has CDR1 MNHNS and CDR2 SASEGT. The CDR3: CASSDPAQGGETQYF. CDR3 coding DNA: TGTGCCAGCAGTGACCCGGCCCAGGGTGGAGAGACCCAGTACTTC.

The sample holds many counts of this clonotype. The chain links TRBV5-6 to TRBJ1-4; the D gene is possibly TRBD1 (6 bases). In germline, CDR1 is SGHDT, CDR2 YYEEEE. Deletions cut 4 bases from V and 4 bases from J, with 17 bases between. CDR3 length: 16 amino acids. The CDR3 region has the DNA TGTGCCAGCAGCGGGTCCGGGACACGGATTAATGAAAAACTGTTTTTT. The encoded protein is CASSGSGTRINEKLFF.

The chain couples TRBV4-3 to TRBJ2-1, with 9 bases matching TRBD2. The length of the CDR3 is 15 residues. Trimming removed 5 bases from V and 3 bases from J; junction bases left unmatched: 5. Germline CDR1 reads LGHNA; CDR2 reads YSLEER. The CDR3 loop reads CASSKLAGSYNEQFF. DNA of the CDR3: TGCGCCAGCAGCAAGCTAGCGGGGAGCTACAATGAGCAGTTCTTC.

J is TRBJ2-5 and V is TRBV12-3 or TRBV12-4; D gene uncertain. CDR3 length: 16 amino acids. The V end was cut by 0 bases, the J end by 0 bases, with 11 bases between. CDR3 sequence (DNA): TGTGCCAGCAGTTTAGCGCCTTGGCCCAACCAAGAGACCCAGTACTTC. Protein: CASSLAPWPNQETQYF.

This clonotype has a count of ten or more. V and J are TRBV20-1 and TRBJ2-5; possibly TRBD1 or TRBD2 for D (5 bases each). The CDR3 loop spans 14 amino acids. Germline assignment: CDR1 DFQATT and CDR2 SNEGSKA (reference sequence). V was shortened by 5 bases and J by 2 bases, with 15 bases between the two germline ends. In nucleotides, the CDR3 is TGCAGTGCTCGACACGGGACGCTACAAGAGACCCAGTACTTC. Its translation: CSARHGTLQETQYF.

This clonotype was recorded a few times. The chain couples TRBV7-3 to TRBJ1-5; 11 nucleotides line up with TRBD1. The CDR3 covers 15 residues. V lost 1 base to trimming and J lost 7 bases; unmatched junction nucleotides: 3. CDR1 is SGHTA and CDR2 is FQGTGA in the germline V gene. The CDR3 DNA sequence: TGTGCCAGCAGCTTAAGGGGACAGGGGGGCCAGCCCCAGCATTTT. It yields the protein CASSLRGQGGQPQHF.

This chain joins TRBV9 and TRBJ2-7; D is tentatively TRBD1 or TRBD2 (6 bases each). V dropped 4 bases and J dropped 6 bases, with 20 bases sitting between them. The length of the CDR3 is 15 residues. The germline gives CDR1 SGDLS, CDR2 YYNGEE. For the CDR3, the DNA is TGTGCCAGCAGCTTTCTCGATAGGGGGGATGGCGAGCAGTACTTC. As protein: CASSFLDRGDGEQYF.

The chain joins TRBV3-1 to TRBJ2-5; TRBD2 matches at 7 bases. The CDR3 runs to 15 residues. V was pared by 1 base and J by 4 bases, with 6 bases of the junction left unmatched. Germline CDR1 LGHDT, CDR2 YNNKEL (reference sequence). CDR3 in amino acids: CASSQVVSGGETQYF. The CDR3 bases are TGTGCCAGCAGCCAAGTCGTATCGGGAGGAGAGACCCAGTACTTC.

This clonotype appeared a few times. V gene TRBV6-1 combines with J gene TRBJ1-5, with 8 bases that match TRBD1. This CDR3 is 15 amino acids long. The trim removed 1 base at V and 6 bases at J, leaving 5 bases unmatched. CDR1 is MNHNS, CDR2 SASEGT, per germline. CDR3 in DNA: TGTGCCAGCAGTGAAGGCCCGACAGGGGTTCAGCCCCAGCATTTT. Protein: CASSEGPTGVQPQHF.

This clonotype was found many times. The V call is TRBV6-1, the J call TRBJ2-3; TRBD2 might be the D (5 bases). The length of the CDR3 is 13 residues. Trimming shortened V by 8 bases and J by 2 bases, and 11 bases separated the two germline ends. Germline V gene data show CDR1 as MNHNS and CDR2 as SASEGT. This CDR3 is CASSNGLTDTQYF. The CDR3 coding sequence is TGTGCCAGCTCTAACGGACTCACAGATACGCAGTATTTT.

The table lists this clonotype with a few counts. The rearrangement uses TRBV29-1 and TRBJ2-3; D not certain. Trimming shortened V by 2 bases and J by 5 bases, and 14 bases separated the two germline ends. Germline CDR1 and CDR2: SQVTM and ANQGSEA. The CDR3 runs to 14 residues. In nucleotides, the CDR3 is TGCAGCGTTGAACGTATTGGCTTGCGAGATACGCAGTATTTT. Translated, it gives CSVERIGLRDTQYF.

This clonotype was recorded many times. The V call is TRBV7-3, the J call TRBJ2-3; D not resolved. The CDR3 runs 13 residues. V was clipped by 2 bases and J by 3 bases, with 6 bases between them. CDR1 is SGHTA and CDR2 is FQGTGA in the germline V gene. The CDR3 sequence is CASSLEWTDTQYF. CDR3 coding DNA: TGTGCCAGCAGCTTAGAGTGGACAGATACGCAGTATTTT.

There are a few counts of this clonotype. This rearrangement joins TRBV7-6 to TRBJ2-5; 11 bases line up with TRBD2. The J call is in doubt because the DNA end fits TRBJ2-1 better. Germline V gives CDR1 SGHVS, CDR2 FNYEAQ. The CDR3 has 16 residues. CDR3 region: CASSSELTSGDNEQFF. The CDR3 DNA reads as TGTGCCAGCAGCTCAGAGCTGACTAGCGGGGACAATGAGCAGTTCTTC.

The chain links TRBV29-1 to TRBJ2-6, with D perhaps being TRBD1 or TRBD2 (5 bases each). In germline, CDR1 is SQVTM, CDR2 ANQGSEA. The length of the CDR3 is 15 residues. V shed 7 bases and J shed 0 bases, with 13 bases lying between them. CDR3 sequence: CSARDQISGANVLTF. Here the CDR3 DNA reads TGCAGCGCCCGGGACCAAATCTCTGGGGCCAACGTCCTGACTTTC.

This clonotype occurred once. V gene TRBV5-1 combines with J gene TRBJ2-7; tentatively, D is TRBD2 (6 bases). Germline CDR1 reads SGHRS; CDR2 reads YFSETQ. CDR3 length: 14 residues. Trimming pared 2 bases from V and 6 bases from J, leaving 15 bases between. For the CDR3, the DNA is TGCGCCAGCAGCTTCGCGGGTACGGAGGGCGAGCAGTACTTC. Its translation: CASSFAGTEGEQYF.

Only a few counts were recorded for this clonotype. The V gene is TRBV11-2, the J gene TRBJ1-1; tentative D call: TRBD1 (6 bases). Germline loops: CDR1 SGHAT, CDR2 FQNNGV. This CDR3 has 15 amino acids. V was clipped by 3 bases and J by 5 bases, with 16 bases between them. The CDR3 DNA is TGTGCCAGCAGCTTTGAGGGGGGAGGAAGGACTGAAGCTTTCTTT. Encoded protein: CASSFEGGGRTEAFF.

In this sample, this clonotype turned up once. The chain uses TRBV6-6 and TRBJ2-5; TRBD2 agrees at 10 bases. This CDR3 is built from 15 residues. Trimming at V came to 2 bases and at J to 4 bases, leaving 4 bases not matched to a gene. CDR1 MNHNY and CDR2 SVGAGI come from the germline V gene (reference sequence). The CDR3 nucleotides are TGTGCCAGCAGTTACGTAGCGGGGGGAAGAGAGACCCAGTACTTC. Translated, it gives CASSYVAGGRETQYF.

This chain joins TRBV7-3 and TRBJ2-5, with 7 bases fitting TRBD2. The CDR3 is 15 amino acids. Germline assignment: CDR1 SGHTA and CDR2 FQGTGA. Germline trimming cut 0 bases from V and 5 bases from J; bases unmatched to any gene: 6. The CDR3 nucleotides read TGTGCCAGCAGCTTAACTGCGGGAGATAGTGAGACCCAGTACTTC. It is translated as CASSLTAGDSETQYF.

This clonotype was observed a few times. The rearrangement uses TRBV21-1 and TRBJ2-1; the listed D gene, TRBD1, was not tested against the DNA. TRBV21-1 constitutes a pseudogene. This CDR3 spans 15 amino acids. For the CDR3, the DNA is TGTGCCAGCAGCAAGGACAGGGAGTCGTACAATGAGCAGTTCTTC. It specifies CASSKDRESYNEQFF.

The V call is TRBV20-1, the J call TRBJ2-5; D gene ambiguous. This CDR3 is built from 14 residues. V lost 6 bases, J lost 7 bases, and 21 bases lay in between. Germline loops: CDR1 DFQATT, CDR2 SNEGSKA (reference sequence). The CDR3 bases are TGCAGTGCCCCTGGTCCAGGTCCCTCATGGACCCAGTACTTC. This codes for CSAPGPGPSWTQYF.

The chain carries TRBV5-6 and TRBJ1-1, with D unresolved. This CDR3 contains 12 residues. Trimming cost V 1 base and J 6 bases, with 7 bases left between them. CDR1 is SGHDT, CDR2 YYEEEE, per germline. CDR3 amino acids: CASSLIRAEAFF. The CDR3 region has the DNA TGTGCCAGCAGCTTGATTAGGGCTGAAGCTTTCTTT. Drawing the rest from reference TRBV5-6 and TRBJ1-1, the complete variable domain is DAGVTQSPTHLIKTRGQQVTLRCSPKSGHDTVSWYQQALGQGPQFIFQYYEEEERQRGNFPDRFSGHQFPNYSSELNVNALLLGDSALYLCASSLIRAEAFFGQGTRLTVV.

The V and J genes are TRBV27 and TRBJ1-4; tentatively, D is TRBD1 (5 bases). The ends were cut back, 3 bases at V and 4 bases at J, with 12 bases in the middle. The germline gives CDR1 MNHEY, CDR2 SMNVEV (reference sequence). This CDR3 has 15 amino acids. The CDR3, as DNA: TGTGCCAGCAGTTTTCTAGGACAACATAATGAAAAACTGTTTTTT. It specifies CASSFLGQHNEKLFF.

This clonotype turned up a few times. This rearrangement joins TRBV7-2 to TRBJ2-5, with D possibly being TRBD2 (6 bases). CDR1 SGHTA and CDR2 FQGNSA come from the germline V gene. V was clipped by 6 bases and J by 2 bases, with 13 bases between them. There are 14 residues in the CDR3. The CDR3 spells CASSPGRWQETQYF. CDR3 nucleotide sequence: TGTGCCAGCAGTCCAGGGAGGTGGCAAGAGACCCAGTACTTC.

This clonotype turned up a few times. This sequence joins TRBV20-1 and TRBJ1-4; D uncertain. V was shortened by 4 bases and J by 8 bases, with 29 bases between the two germline ends. The CDR3 consists of 18 residues. Germline V CDR1 and CDR2: DFQATT, SNEGSKA (reference sequence). This CDR3 is CSAKGSLMRSTGSEKLFF. CDR3 nucleotides: TGCAGTGCTAAGGGCAGTTTAATGAGATCTACTGGGTCCGAAAAACTGTTTTTT.